Below, 26 T cell receptor beta chains from the same sample are listed, as sequenced in a study of T-cell memory formation after mild COVID-19. TCRdb reprocessed the 5' RACE reads with MiXCR, giving one entry per CDR3 protein. Of about 560,000 distinct CDR3 sequences listed, 15% to 20% were seen once; the top ten hold about 8.1%. Sequenced material: PBMCs or a T cell subset sorted from them (not recorded which). These receptors originate from an adult woman who had mild COVID-19 (a few samples of this study predate the infection). Cell type and time point are not known.

This clonotype has only a few counts. This chain connects TRBV7-9 to TRBJ1-1; unclear D gene. This CDR3 has 15 amino acids. Germline assignment: CDR1 SEHNR and CDR2 FQNEAQ (reference sequence). V lost 1 base and J 4 bases, leaving 13 bases between the germline ends. The CDR3 sequence is CASSLVSGESTEAFF. The CDR3 coding sequence is TGTGCCAGCAGCTTAGTTTCTGGGGAAAGCACTGAAGCTTTCTTT.

This clonotype showed up many times. The chain carries TRBV7-2 and TRBJ2-5; D possibly uses TRBD1 or TRBD2 (6 bases each). This CDR3 contains 14 residues. Trimming took off 5 bases at V and 5 bases at J, with 15 bases between the two ends. Looked up from germline, CDR1 is SGHTA and CDR2 is FQGNSA. The CDR3, as DNA: TGTGCCAGCAGCGGTATGGGGGGCGCGGAGACCCAGTACTTC. Amino acids: CASSGMGGAETQYF.

This clonotype came up a few times. The rearrangement links TRBV6-6 to TRBJ1-2; no clear D gene. CDR1 is MNHNY and CDR2 is SVGAGI in the germline V gene (reference sequence). Trimming took off 0 bases at V and 8 bases at J, with 16 bases between the two ends. The CDR3 consists of 15 residues. The CDR3 DNA follows: TGTGCCAGCAGTTACTCGAGATCGGACTGGGAGGGCTACACCTTC. This translates into CASSYSRSDWEGYTF.

The chain joins TRBV10-3 to TRBJ2-7; no clear D gene. Germline CDR1 ENHRY, CDR2 SYGVKD. Trimming shortened V by 2 bases and J by 7 bases, and 24 bases separated the two germline ends. The CDR3 totals 17 residues. Here the CDR3 reads CAISEPREGWGIREQYF. The DNA of the CDR3 is TGTGCCATCAGTGAGCCGCGCGAAGGTTGGGGAATTAGGGAGCAGTACTTC.

The DNA of the CDR3 is TGTGCCAGTAGTATGGGACTAGCGGGGACCGGGGAGCTGTTTTTT. The encoded protein is CASSMGLAGTGELFF. The genes are TRBV19 and TRBJ2-2; 13 bases fit TRBD2. The CDR3 is made up of 15 amino acids. The germline gives CDR1 LNHDA, CDR2 SQIVND (reference sequence). Trimming at V came to 3 bases and at J to 5 bases, leaving 0 bases not matched to a gene.

The chain couples TRBV3-1 to TRBJ2-4; D gene ambiguous. V lost 1 base and J lost 6, with 16 bases in between. This CDR3 spans 16 amino acids. CDR1 LGHDT and CDR2 YNNKEL come from the germline V gene (reference sequence). CDR3 sequence reads: CASSQAGSGSVNIQYF. CDR3 DNA sequence: TGTGCCAGCAGCCAAGCCGGATCGGGCTCCGTAAACATTCAGTACTTC.

This clonotype was counted between two and nine times. The chain combines TRBV20-1 with TRBJ1-2; possibly TRBD1 for D (5 bases). CDR1 is DFQATT and CDR2 is SNEGSKA in the germline V gene (reference sequence). This CDR3 region has 13 residues. Trimming shortened V by 6 bases and J by 3 bases, and 14 bases separated the two germline ends. DNA for the CDR3: TGCAGTGCACCAAAGACAGAGCACTATGGCTACACCTTC. This encodes CSAPKTEHYGYTF.

In this sample, this clonotype turned up a few times. This chain joins TRBV18 and TRBJ2-5; D uncertain. Trimming took 2 bases from V and 4 from J, leaving 5 bases between them. This CDR3 is built from 12 residues. Germline CDR1 and CDR2: KGHSH and LQKENI. The CDR3 nucleotides are TGTGCCAGCTCACCATGGGTAGAGACCCAGTACTTC. It translates to CASSPWVETQYF.

This clonotype was detected only a few times. The chain is built from TRBV5-1 and TRBJ1-1, with a possible D match to TRBD1 (5 bases). Trimming took off 1 base at V and 4 bases at J, with 11 bases between the two ends. The CDR3 contains 14 residues. CDR1 is SGHRS, CDR2 YFSETQ, per germline. The CDR3 loop is CASSLPDISTEAFF. In DNA, the CDR3 is TGCGCCAGCAGCTTGCCGGACATCTCCACTGAAGCTTTCTTT.

This clonotype showed up just a few times. The chain carries TRBV3-1 and TRBJ2-3; no definite D call. Trimming pared 1 base from V and 2 bases from J, leaving 4 bases between. This CDR3 region has 13 residues. Germline CDR1 is LGHDT and CDR2 is YNNKEL (reference sequence). The CDR3 spells CASSQGVTDTQYF. In DNA, the CDR3 is TGTGCCAGCAGCCAAGGGGTCACAGATACGCAGTATTTT.

The CDR3 loop is CASSRGASGRSTDTQYF. The CDR3 bases are TGTGCCAGCAGCCGAGGGGCTAGCGGGAGAAGCACAGATACGCAGTATTTT. The J gene is TRBJ2-3, the V gene TRBV13, with 10 bases aligning to TRBD2. The CDR3 totals 17 residues. Trimming cost V 5 bases and J 0 bases; bases outside gene matches: 8. Per germline, CDR1 PRHDT and CDR2 FYEKMQ (reference sequence).

The rearrangement links TRBV4-3 to TRBJ2-1; no definite D call. The CDR3 is made up of 16 amino acids. The V gene's germline CDR1 is LGHNA and CDR2 YSLEER. V was clipped by 0 bases and J by 0 bases, with 9 bases between them. CDR3 in amino acids: CASSQEDVYSYNEQFF. Here the CDR3 DNA reads TGCGCCAGCAGCCAAGAAGACGTATACTCCTACAATGAGCAGTTCTTC.

The rearrangement uses TRBV3-1 and TRBJ2-3; perhaps D is TRBD1 or TRBD2 (6 bases each). Trimming left V 0 bases short and J 9 bases short, with 19 bases between. This CDR3 contains 16 residues. The V gene's germline CDR1 is LGHDT and CDR2 YNNKEL (reference sequence). CDR3: CASSQEIGGPGATQYF. The CDR3 DNA reads TGTGCCAGCAGCCAAGAAATTGGTGGGCCGGGGGCCACGCAGTATTTT.

This clonotype was picked up a small number of times. The chain uses TRBV15 and TRBJ2-1; the match to TRBD2 covers 10 bases. The CDR3 is made up of 15 amino acids. The junction had 2 bases not matched to a gene; V was cut back by 4 bases and J by 2 bases. Germline V gene data show CDR1 as LNHNV and CDR2 as YYDKDF (reference sequence). As DNA, the CDR3 is TGTGCCACCAGCACCCTAGCGGGGGCCTACAATGAGCAGTTCTTC. Translating it yields CATSTLAGAYNEQFF.

This clonotype was observed a handful of times. The chain has TRBV27 and TRBJ1-2, with no clear D. The CDR3 is 13 amino acids. Per germline, CDR1 MNHEY and CDR2 SMNVEV (reference sequence). The germline V and J ends were trimmed by 6 bases and 4 bases, with 12 bases remaining between them. CDR3 sequence (DNA): TGTGCCAGCAGCCGGACCGCCGGCTATGGCTACACCTTC. Amino acids: CASSRTAGYGYTF.

The chain employs TRBV6-2 or TRBV6-3 and TRBJ2-1, with 13 bases aligning to TRBD2. With V trimmed by 6 bases and J by 10 bases, 12 bases remained unmatched. The CDR3 contains 16 residues. CDR1 is MNHEY and CDR2 is SVGEGT in the germline V gene. The CDR3 DNA sequence: TGTGCCAGCAGACCTGAGACTAGCGGGAGGAGGTGGGAGCAGTTCTTC. Its translation is CASRPETSGRRWEQFF.

The V call is TRBV4-3, the J call TRBJ2-5, with unresolved D. Germline loops: CDR1 LGHNA, CDR2 YSLEER. The CDR3 has 13 amino acids. Deletions cut 0 bases from V and 8 bases from J, with 10 bases between. The CDR3 is CASSQDLMYTQYF. The DNA for the CDR3 is TGCGCCAGCAGCCAAGATTTGATGTATACCCAGTACTTC.

This sequence joins TRBV19 and TRBJ1-5; D is unresolved. V was pared by 4 bases and J by 7 bases, with 11 bases between. In germline, CDR1 is LNHDA, CDR2 SQIVND (reference sequence). The CDR3 sequence is 13 residues long. The CDR3 region is CASSTTDLQPQHF. The DNA for the CDR3 is TGTGCCAGTAGTACAACCGACCTGCAGCCCCAGCATTTT.

The J gene is TRBJ1-1, the V gene TRBV7-9; TRBD1 is a possible D gene (6 bases). Germline V lookup: CDR1 SEHNR, CDR2 FQNEAQ (reference sequence). The CDR3 is made up of 12 amino acids. Trimming took 4 bases from V and 10 from J, leaving 13 bases between them. Here the CDR3 reads CASSSWIQGAFF. The CDR3 nucleotides read TGTGCCAGCAGCTCCTGGATACAGGGAGCTTTCTTT.

This clonotype came up a few times. This chain joins TRBV7-2 and TRBJ1-1, with 7 nucleotides matching TRBD1. The CDR3 has 16 amino acids. V was pared by 1 base and J by 4 bases, with 9 bases of the junction left unmatched. Looked up from germline, CDR1 is SGHTA and CDR2 is FQGNSA. The CDR3 DNA reads as TGTGCCAGCAGCTTAGATTATTATCAGGGGGGCACTGAAGCTTTCTTT. This gives the protein CASSLDYYQGGTEAFF. Full variable domain (rest looked up from reference TRBV7-2 and TRBJ1-1): GAGVSQSPSNKVTEKGKDVELRCDPISGHTALYWYRQSLGQGLEFLIYFQGNSAPDKSGLPSDRFSAERTGGSVSTLTIQRTQQEDSAVYLCASSLDYYQGGTEAFFGQGTRLTVV.

This clonotype was observed a few times. This chain connects TRBV24-1 to TRBJ2-3; no reliable D call. V was cut by 9 bases and J by 3 bases, with 15 bases left in between. CDR1 and CDR2 (germline): KGHDR, SFDVKD. The length of the CDR3 is 14 residues. Here the CDR3 reads CATSGSRPTDTQYF. CDR3 bases: TGTGCCACCTCCGGGTCACGACCGACAGATACGCAGTATTTT.

This clonotype has a count of ten or more. The gene calls are TRBV7-9 and TRBJ2-7, with D perhaps matching TRBD2 (6 bases). Germline loops: CDR1 SEHNR, CDR2 FQNEAQ (reference sequence). Trimming shortened V by 5 bases and J by 4 bases, and 15 bases separated the two germline ends. The CDR3 loop spans 14 amino acids. CDR3 DNA sequence: TGTGCCAGCAGCCGGGACGGGGGAACTTACGAGCAGTACTTC. Amino acids: CASSRDGGTYEQYF. Full variable domain (missing parts from reference TRBV7-9 and TRBJ2-7): DTGVSQNPRHKITKRGQNVTFRCDPISEHNRLYWYRQTLGQGPEFLTYFQNEAQLEKSRLLSDRFSAERPKGSFSTLEIQRTEQGDSAMYLCASSRDGGTYEQYFGPGTRLTVT.

This clonotype was seen a handful of times. This chain uses TRBV3-1 with TRBJ1-1, with a possible D match to TRBD1 (5 bases). The V gene's germline CDR1 is LGHDT and CDR2 YNNKEL (reference sequence). The CDR3 contains 15 residues. Trimming stripped 0 bases from V and 1 base from J, with 9 bases between. The DNA for the CDR3 is TGTGCCAGCAGCCAAGATAACAGGCAGAACACTGAAGCTTTCTTT. Protein sequence: CASSQDNRQNTEAFF.

V is TRBV12-3 or TRBV12-4 and J is TRBJ2-3; a weak D match, TRBD2 (7 bases). V was cut by 10 bases and J by 1 base, with 12 bases left in between. The CDR3 runs to 13 residues. Here the CDR3 DNA reads TGTGCCACCCTGGGGGGGCGCACAGATACGCAGTATTTT. Its protein product is CATLGGRTDTQYF.

This clonotype was recorded a few times. CDR3 protein: CSASGLALNEQFF. CDR3 in DNA: TGCAGTGCCTCGGGACTAGCACTCAATGAGCAGTTCTTC. V and J are TRBV20-1 and TRBJ2-1; 9 bases map to TRBD2. The germline V gene has CDR1 DFQATT and CDR2 SNEGSKA (reference sequence). This CDR3 comprises 13 residues. The trim removed 6 bases at V and 6 bases at J, leaving 6 bases unmatched.

The chain carries TRBV7-9 and TRBJ2-1; 8 nucleotides line up with TRBD2. Germline V CDR1 and CDR2: SEHNR, FQNEAQ (reference sequence). The junction had 11 bases not matched to a gene; V was cut back by 3 bases and J by 7 bases. The CDR3 is made up of 16 amino acids. The CDR3 nucleotides are TGTGCCAGCAGCTTTGCCTATGGCGGGGGGAGGAATGAGCAGTTCTTC. It codes for CASSFAYGGGRNEQFF.